Listed here are 31 T cell receptor beta chains from one sample, sequenced in a study of cytomegalovirus exposure and HLA in healthy donors (dated 2017 in TCRdb). The method was the immunoSEQ multiplex PCR assay. The multiplex PCR relied on a mix of 60 forward primers for TCR Vbeta segments and 13 reverse primers for TCR Jbeta segments. TCRdb provides this immuneACCESS table in a form limited to in-frame rearrangements. Some clones are lacking; in checked studies, under half of them reflect an unresolved V gene, and why the rest are absent is not known. The sample contains about 150,000 clones, over 70% of them found a single time. The ten largest clones capture 1.5% to 2% of the sample. What was sequenced was PBMCs. The receptors come from a woman aged 40 to 50 in good health and CMV-seronegative.

The chain links TRBV5-1 to TRBJ2-1; possibly TRBD2 for D (5 bases). Germline V gives CDR1 SGHRS, CDR2 YFSETQ. Trimming took off 0 bases at V and 0 bases at J, with 13 bases between the two ends. The length of the CDR3 is 17 residues. The CDR3 DNA is TGCGCCAGCAGCTTGGACCTGACTACGAGCTCCTACAATGAGCAGTTCTTC. Protein product: CASSLDLTTSSYNEQFF.

For this clone: Different DNA sequences within this sample yield the same CDR3. The chain recombines TRBV5-4 with TRBJ1-1; D gene ambiguous. Between the trimmed V and J ends, which lost 1 base and 1 base, there was a span of 5 bases. This CDR3 spans 13 amino acids. Per the germline V gene, CDR1 is SGHNT and CDR2 is YYREEE (reference sequence). The CDR3 loop reads CASSLLTNTEAFF. The CDR3 DNA follows: TGTGCCAGCAGCTTGCTAACGAACACTGAAGCTTTCTTT.

The chain is built from TRBV21-1 and TRBJ2-1; the listed D gene, TRBD2, was not tested against the DNA. TRBV21-1 is shown as a pseudogene. The CDR3 sequence is 15 residues long. The CDR3 DNA reads TGTGCCAGCCTCTTTGACGGGAGGGGGGTCAATGAGCAGTTCTTC. It specifies CASLFDGRGVNEQFF.

This chain links TRBV28 with TRBJ2-7; tentatively, D is TRBD2 (5 bases). Trimming shortened V by 6 bases and J by 1 base, and 16 bases separated the two germline ends. CDR1 is MDHEN, CDR2 SYDVKM, per germline. The CDR3 totals 15 residues. The CDR3 sequence: CASSAPLEGSYEQYF. CDR3 DNA: TGTGCCAGCAGCGCCCCCCTAGAGGGATCCTACGAGCAGTACTTC.

V usage is TRBV5-1 and J usage is TRBJ2-1, with 13 bases matching TRBD2. Germline CDR1 reads SGHRS; CDR2 reads YFSETQ. The CDR3 is made up of 16 amino acids. V lost 4 bases to trimming and J lost 9 bases; unmatched junction nucleotides: 10. CDR3 coding DNA: TGCGCCAGCAGCCCCCCGGGACTAGCGGGGTTGGGTGAGCAGTTCTTC. Translation: CASSPPGLAGLGEQFF.

The chain recombines TRBV2 with TRBJ1-3; D remains ambiguous. CDR1 and CDR2 (germline): SNHLY, FYNNEI. V gave up 5 bases and J gave up 2 bases, with 13 bases separating them. The CDR3 is 15 residues long. This CDR3 reads CASSPLPKTGNTIYF. Written as DNA, the CDR3 is TGTGCCAGCAGTCCCCTACCGAAAACTGGAAACACCATATATTTT.

The chain uses TRBV5-8 and TRBJ1-1; D ambiguous. V lost 2 bases to trimming and J lost 10 bases, with 15 bases between them. Germline V gene lookup returns CDR1 SGHTS and CDR2 YDEGEE. The CDR3 runs to 13 residues. CDR3 loop: CASSLNLPIGAFF. The CDR3 DNA sequence: TGTGCCAGCAGCTTAAACCTCCCCATCGGAGCTTTCTTT.

J is TRBJ2-3 and V is TRBV9; 9 nucleotides match TRBD1. Germline loops: CDR1 SGDLS, CDR2 YYNGEE. The CDR3 contains 17 residues. Germline trimming cut 4 bases from V and 6 bases from J; bases unmatched to any gene: 15. CDR3 sequence: CASSPTTRGQGSDTQYF. For the CDR3, the DNA is TGTGCCAGCAGCCCGACGACGCGGGGACAGGGTTCGGATACGCAGTATTTT.

The genes are TRBV19 and TRBJ2-3, with 10 nucleotides matching TRBD1. Germline CDR1 is LNHDA and CDR2 is SQIVND (reference sequence). The CDR3 sequence is 15 residues long. Trimming at V came to 5 bases and at J to 3 bases, leaving 5 bases not matched to a gene. CDR3 in DNA: TGTGCCAGTAGTCTATGGACAGGGGGAACAGATACGCAGTATTTT. Translating it yields CASSLWTGGTDTQYF.

The V and J genes are TRBV5-1 and TRBJ2-1, with D possibly being TRBD2 (5 bases). This CDR3 is built from 17 residues. V lost 6 bases and J lost 0, with 19 bases in between. Germline V CDR1 and CDR2: SGHRS, YFSETQ. The CDR3 here is CASKFHLGSRSYNEQFF. CDR3 nucleotide sequence: TGCGCCAGCAAATTTCATTTGGGGAGCCGCTCCTACAATGAGCAGTTCTTC.

The chain uses TRBV6-6 and TRBJ1-1; TRBD1 matches 7 bases. The CDR3 contains 14 residues. Trimming at V came to 2 bases and at J to 7 bases, leaving 7 bases not matched to a gene. Germline V CDR1 and CDR2: MNHNY, SVGAGI (reference sequence). The chain's CDR3 is CASSYAGQAHEAFF. CDR3 nucleotides: TGTGCCAGCAGTTACGCCGGACAGGCACATGAAGCTTTCTTT.

The CDR3 bases are TGTGCCAGCTCACCACCGGGAACAGGGGGAAGGTTTACTGAAGCTTTCTTT. Its translation: CASSPPGTGGRFTEAFF. This rearrangement joins TRBV18 to TRBJ1-1; 8 bases are shared with TRBD1. V gave up 0 bases and J gave up 5 bases; unmatched junction bases: 11. The germline V gene has CDR1 KGHSH and CDR2 LQKENI. The CDR3 has 17 amino acids.

The chain has TRBV5-4 and TRBJ2-5, with D perhaps matching TRBD1 (5 bases). The J call may be mistaken, given a closer DNA end match to TRBJ2-7. CDR3 length: 14 residues. Germline CDR1 is SGHNT and CDR2 is YYREEE (reference sequence). The CDR3 here is CASSLGQSIYEQYF. CDR3 DNA sequence: TGTGCCAGCAGCTTGGGACAGTCAATCTACGAGCAGTACTTC.

This clone has only a few counts. The V gene is TRBV7-6, the J gene TRBJ2-7; TRBD2 might be the D (6 bases). This CDR3 is built from 14 residues. Trimming took 1 base from V and 2 from J, leaving 9 bases between them. Germline V gene data show CDR1 as SGHVS and CDR2 as FNYEAQ. CDR3 nucleotide sequence: TGTGCCAGCAGCTTAGAGGAGGGGCCCTACGAGCAGTACTTC. This gives the protein CASSLEEGPYEQYF.

This clone was detected a few times. V usage is TRBV29-1 and J usage is TRBJ1-4; D may be TRBD1 (5 bases). In germline, CDR1 is SQVTM, CDR2 ANQGSEA. The CDR3 spans 11 residues. Trimming pared 6 bases from V and 15 bases from J, leaving 17 bases between. CDR3 amino acids: CSVDVAGSVFF. DNA for the CDR3: TGCAGCGTAGACGTGGCAGGGTCAGTGTTTTTT.

The chain uses TRBV6-4 and TRBJ2-1; possible D gene TRBD2, 6 bases. V was clipped by 0 bases and J by 14 bases, with 14 bases between them. Germline-derived CDR1 and CDR2 are MRHNA and SNTAGT. The CDR3 consists of 13 residues. Written as DNA, the CDR3 is TGTGCCAGCAGTGACTCACCGCAGGGAGGTGAGTTCTTC. Protein sequence: CASSDSPQGGEFF.

The chain links TRBV29-1 to TRBJ2-1; 10 positions agree with TRBD2. This CDR3 spans 13 amino acids. J gave up 12 bases and V 6 bases, and 11 bases lay outside the gene matches. Germline V gene data show CDR1 as SQVTM and CDR2 as ANQGSEA. This chain's CDR3 is CSVDIFSGGLQFF. Written as DNA, the CDR3 is TGCAGCGTCGACATATTTAGCGGGGGGCTGCAGTTCTTC.

The CDR3 coding sequence is TGTGCCAGCAGCGCCCGGACAGGGGGGACCGGGGAGCTGTTTTTT. Encoded protein: CASSARTGGTGELFF. V and J are TRBV9 and TRBJ2-2; the match to TRBD1 covers 10 bases. Germline CDR1 and CDR2: SGDLS and YYNGEE. CDR3 length: 15 residues. Unmatched junction bases numbered 4, after V lost 3 bases and J lost 5 bases.

The genes are TRBV5-1 and TRBJ1-4, with 11 bases aligning to TRBD1. The germline V gene encodes CDR1 SGHRS and CDR2 YFSETQ. The ends lost 4 bases at V and 6 bases at J; junction bases unmatched: 11. The CDR3 runs to 17 residues. CDR3 residues: CASSRGNTDRGHEKLFF. CDR3 DNA sequence: TGCGCCAGCAGCAGAGGGAACACGGACAGGGGGCATGAAAAACTGTTTTTT. Full variable domain (outside the CDR3, taken from reference TRBV5-1 and TRBJ1-4): KAGVTQTPRYLIKTRGQQVTLSCSPISGHRSVSWYQQTPGQGLQFLFEYFSETQRNKGNFPGRFSGRQFSNSRSEMNVSTLELGDSALYLCASSRGNTDRGHEKLFFGSGTQLSVL.

The chain has TRBV5-1 and TRBJ1-3; D gene unclear. Germline values: CDR1 SGHRS, CDR2 YFSETQ. CDR3 size: 14 residues. Trimming removed 0 bases from V and 4 bases from J, with 8 bases in between. CDR3 in DNA: TGCGCCAGCAGCTTGGCGGGTGACGGAAACACCATATATTTT. Translation: CASSLAGDGNTIYF.

The rearrangement links TRBV10-3 to TRBJ1-2; 7 bases match TRBD1. Trimming took 6 bases from V and 3 from J; bases not matched to a gene: 4. Germline-derived CDR1 and CDR2 are ENHRY and SYGVKD. The CDR3 has 13 amino acids. CDR3 in amino acids: CAIRPTGDYGYTF. The DNA of the CDR3 is TGTGCCATCAGGCCCACAGGGGACTATGGCTACACCTTC.

The chain employs TRBV27 and TRBJ1-6; maybe TRBD1 (5 bases). The CDR3 length is 14 residues. With 8 bases removed from V and 6 bases from J, the gap between germline ends came to 14 bases. Germline values: CDR1 MNHEY, CDR2 SMNVEV (reference sequence). CDR3 loop: CASRRESSNSPLHF. CDR3 DNA: TGTGCCAGCCGCAGGGAATCAAGTAATTCACCCCTCCACTTT.

This sequence joins TRBV7-9 and TRBJ2-1; D perhaps matches TRBD2 (6 bases). V lost 2 bases to trimming and J lost 4 bases, with 15 bases between them. The CDR3 totals 16 residues. CDR1 and CDR2 (germline): SEHNR, FQNEAQ (reference sequence). CDR3 region: CASSLLEGTSYNEQFF. The CDR3, as DNA: TGTGCCAGCAGCTTACTCGAGGGGACTTCATACAATGAGCAGTTCTTC.

The chain combines TRBV7-8 with TRBJ2-7; 15 bases are shared with TRBD2. Trimming removed 4 bases from V and 6 bases from J; junction bases left unmatched: 7. The CDR3 has 16 residues. In germline, CDR1 is SGHVS, CDR2 FQNEAQ. In DNA, the CDR3 is TGTGCCAGCAGCTCCTCCCCGGGACTAGCGGGAGGCGAGCAGTACTTC. Amino acid sequence: CASSSSPGLAGGEQYF.

The genes are TRBV27 and TRBJ1-4; D may be TRBD1 (6 bases). Germline loops: CDR1 MNHEY, CDR2 SMNVEV (reference sequence). V was clipped by 9 bases and J by 1 base, with 12 bases between them. CDR3 size: 14 residues. This chain's CDR3 is CASATGITNEKLFF. CDR3 DNA: TGTGCCAGTGCTACAGGGATAACTAATGAAAAACTGTTTTTT.

The gene calls are TRBV5-4 and TRBJ2-5, with 8 bases identical to TRBD2. Per germline, CDR1 SGHNT and CDR2 YYREEE (reference sequence). V trimming: 0 bases; J trimming: 3 bases; junction bases outside the gene matches: 4. This CDR3 comprises 15 residues. DNA for the CDR3: TGTGCCAGCAGCTTGGGCCCAGCGGGAGAAGAGACCCAGTACTTC. Translation: CASSLGPAGEETQYF.

The rearrangement joins TRBV29-1 to TRBJ2-2; 9 bases align to TRBD2. Germline CDR1 is SQVTM and CDR2 is ANQGSEA. The CDR3 loop spans 14 amino acids. Losses at the gene ends were 4 bases for V and 5 bases for J; bases not matched to a gene: 5. The CDR3: CSVVAGVGTGELFF. In DNA, the CDR3 is TGCAGCGTTGTAGCGGGGGTCGGGACCGGGGAGCTGTTTTTT.

This clone was counted once. The chain combines TRBV6-4 with TRBJ2-2, with 9 nucleotides matching TRBD1. The CDR3 has 16 residues. Losses at the gene ends were 5 bases for V and 6 bases for J; bases not matched to a gene: 10. From germline, CDR1 is MRHNA and CDR2 SNTAGT. The CDR3 DNA is TGTGCCAGCAGTCAGAACCCCGGGACAGGGTCCGGGGAGCTGTTTTTT. Protein: CASSQNPGTGSGELFF.

The chain carries TRBV5-1 and TRBJ2-6; 10 nucleotides agree with TRBD1. V shed 4 bases and J 1 base; nucleotides not matched to a gene: 8. Germline CDR1 reads SGHRS; CDR2 reads YFSETQ. The CDR3 is made up of 18 amino acids. DNA for the CDR3: TGCGCCAGCAGCCTATGGACAGGGGGAAGGTCTGGGGCCAACGTCCTGACTTTC. This encodes CASSLWTGGRSGANVLTF.

On this clone: At one end the junction does not follow the germline gene, possibly because of a read error. The V call is TRBV7-9, the J call TRBJ1-5; 8 nucleotides line up with TRBD1. The CDR3 has 16 residues. Germline V gene lookup returns CDR1 SEHNR and CDR2 FQNEAQ (reference sequence). CDR3 bases: TGTTCCAGCAGCTTCGGACAGGGAGCGACGAATCAGCCCCAGCATTTT. Its translation: CSSSFGQGATNQPQHF.

The chain has TRBV6-6 and TRBJ1-5; no firm D call. The V gene's germline CDR1 is MNHNY and CDR2 SVGAGI (reference sequence). The CDR3 has 14 residues. The ends were cut back, 0 bases at V and 6 bases at J, with 9 bases in the middle. CDR3 protein: CASSYSRMAQPQHF. The CDR3 bases are TGTGCCAGCAGTTACTCGAGGATGGCTCAGCCCCAGCATTTT.